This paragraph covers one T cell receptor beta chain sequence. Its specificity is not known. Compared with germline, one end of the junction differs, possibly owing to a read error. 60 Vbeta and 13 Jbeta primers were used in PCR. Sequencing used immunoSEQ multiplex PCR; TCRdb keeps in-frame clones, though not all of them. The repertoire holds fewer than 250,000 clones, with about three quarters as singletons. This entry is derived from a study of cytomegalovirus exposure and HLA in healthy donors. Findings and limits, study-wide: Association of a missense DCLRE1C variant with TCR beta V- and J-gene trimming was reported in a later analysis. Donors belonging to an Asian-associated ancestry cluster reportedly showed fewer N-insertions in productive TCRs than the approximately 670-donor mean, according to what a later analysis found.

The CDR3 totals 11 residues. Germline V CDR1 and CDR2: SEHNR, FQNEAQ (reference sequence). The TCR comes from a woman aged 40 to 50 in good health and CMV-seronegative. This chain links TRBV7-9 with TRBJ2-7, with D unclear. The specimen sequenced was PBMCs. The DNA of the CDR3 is TGTTCCAGCAGCCCTAACTACGAGCAGTACTTC. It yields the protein CSSSPNYEQYF.